Sequencing of this T cell receptor (beta chain) was carried out in a study of CD8+CD57+ T cells in acquired aplastic anemia. Study in general: On average, sorted CD4+ and CD8+ cells gave roughly 3 ug of DNA. Researchers reported that healthy donors averaged about 11 million reads for CD4+ cells.

Germline loops: CDR1 SNHLY, CDR2 FYNNEI. The CDR3 has 15 amino acids, counting both end residues. Note on this clonotype: Its antigen remains unidentified. Lacking the conserved final phenylalanine or tryptophan, this CDR3 likely reflects a read error. The limits of the CDR3 on the DNA are not certain, so only TCRdb's listed CDR3 is given.

Study conclusions and caveats: Patient and control CD8+ Simpson's diversity was not significantly different. It was found that fewer than 35 CD8+ CDR3 sequences were shared between patients and controls.

Researchers used genomic DNA as the template to profile TCR beta VDJ and CDR3. MiXCR, run by TCRdb on the reads, gives a single entry per CDR3 protein. This repertoire shows some 410,000 distinct CDR3 sequences, about 70% found once; its top ten account for 3.5% to 4.5%. The sample was sorted CD4+, CD8+, or CD8+CD57+ T cells (not recorded which) from PBMCs. The rearrangement joins TRBV2 to TRBJ2-7; the table's D call, TRBD1, has no DNA check behind it. The clonotype originates from a human donor in good health, serving as a control. This CDR3 is CASSEGTLGGYEQHI.